The clone carrying this T cell receptor (beta chain) has only a few counts. Only in-frame clones appear in the TCRdb table, and some are missing; sequencing was by immunoSEQ multiplex PCR. The table lists about 310,000 clones, about nine tenths of them singletons. The entry originates in a study of blood T cell repertoires in COVID-19. Overall study context: Whether acute or convalescent, the COVID-19 samples came from the United States, Italy and Spain.

Germline V gene data show CDR1 as SGHDT and CDR2 as YYEEEE. Trimming took 0 bases from V and 7 from J, leaving 16 bases between them. CDR3 length equals 16 residues. The chain has TRBV5-6 and TRBJ1-4, with D perhaps matching TRBD1 (6 bases). This TCR derives from a woman aged 40 to 50 who had recovered from COVID-19. Sequencing input: PBMCs or T cells enriched from blood (not recorded which). CDR3 sequence reads: CASSLAVTGFSEKLFF. CDR3 DNA: TGTGCCAGCAGCTTGGCGGTCACAGGGTTCAGTGAAAAACTGTTTTTT.